A single sample gave rise to the 5 T cell receptor beta chains below, sequenced in a study of blood T cell repertoires in COVID-19. Method: immunoSEQ multiplex PCR; TCRdb's copy keeps in-frame clones and lacks some. The data show some 400,000 clones, around 87% seen once. Material for sequencing was peripheral blood. The origin of the receptors is a woman in her sixties or seventies with COVID-19, enrolled during active disease.

The chain recombines TRBV7-3 with TRBJ2-7; D is perhaps TRBD1 (6 bases). Trimming pared 4 bases from V and 0 bases from J, leaving 10 bases between. Germline values: CDR1 SGHTA, CDR2 FQGTGA. The CDR3 spans 14 residues. CDR3 residues: CASSSQGFSYEQYF. CDR3 DNA: TGTGCCAGCAGCTCACAGGGATTCTCCTACGAGCAGTACTTC.

This clone was seen just once. The CDR3 nucleotides are TGCAGCGTTCTAGCGGCGGGCTCCTACGAGCAGTACTTC. Its protein is CSVLAAGSYEQYF. The gene calls are TRBV29-1 and TRBJ2-7, with 7 bases that match TRBD2. The junction had 4 bases not matched to a gene; V was cut back by 5 bases and J by 0 bases. Germline CDR1 is SQVTM and CDR2 is ANQGSEA. The CDR3 totals 13 residues.

The chain employs TRBV5-6 and TRBJ1-6; D remains unclear. Trimming left V 0 bases short and J 6 bases short, with 13 bases between. Germline V gives CDR1 SGHDT, CDR2 YYEEEE. CDR3 length equals 16 residues. The CDR3 DNA sequence: TGTGCCAGCAGCTTGGGACACGGAGGGTCTAATTCACCCCTCCACTTT. This encodes CASSLGHGGSNSPLHF.

The genes are TRBV5-8 and TRBJ1-1; 7 nucleotides line up with TRBD1. Germline CDR1 is SGHTS and CDR2 is YDEGEE. V was pared by 0 bases and J by 10 bases, with 9 bases of the junction left unmatched. This CDR3 comprises 14 residues. The CDR3: CASSLASGGLTAFF. As DNA, the CDR3 is TGTGCCAGCAGCTTGGCCTCAGGGGGACTGACAGCTTTCTTT.

This clone was seen just once. The chain joins TRBV4-1 to TRBJ1-5, with unresolved D. The germline gives CDR1 MGHRA, CDR2 YSYEKL. V gave up 5 bases and J gave up 5 bases, with 13 bases separating them. This CDR3 contains 14 residues. The CDR3 DNA is TGCGCCAGCAGCGTGGAGCATCAGTATCAGCCCCAGCATTTT. Translated, it gives CASSVEHQYQPQHF.